This entry describes one TCR beta chain. What it binds is not known. One end of the junction does not line up with germline, which may come from a read error. CDR3 length: 13 residues. Germline lookup yields CDR1 SQVTM and CDR2 ANQGSEA. The data originate from a study of shared clonotypes between healthy human individuals. Study results and caveats: Among donors, clonotype sharing was expected to be affected by sequencing depth. The genetic and exposure-history diversity represented was limited by few donors.

The assay ran at deep level. For each subset, genomic DNA was distributed in equal portions over several immunoSEQ plates. Repertoires were generated with immunoSEQ multiplex PCR, while TCRdb's copy carries only in-frame clones and drops some. Among hundreds of thousands of clones, roughly four fifths were seen once, and the ten largest hold 12%. The receptor was isolated from a woman aged 40 to 55 in good health. Some clones in this sample may be carry-over from other donors' samples. Sequencing was carried out using PBMCs. This chain links TRBV29-1 with TRBJ2-3; D possibly corresponds to TRBD2 (5 bases). CDR3 bases: TGCAGCGTTGAGGGCGGGTCCCTCTTCGCAGTGAATTTT. It translates to CSVEGGSLFAVNF.